This entry lists 8 T cell receptor beta chains sequenced from one sample in a study of T cells expressing NK-cell markers (dated by TCRdb to about 2020). Receptor libraries were prepared by 5' RACE. The listed sequencing device is Illumina HiSeq 2000. The reads went through TCRdb reprocessing, and each CDR3 protein sequence gets one entry with no DNA. The record for this sample contains over 350,000 distinct CDR3 sequences. Approximately 11% of the sample is in the top ten clones. The sequencing sample was made of blood T cells: a sorted CD56 or NKG2C T cell subset, CD4+ or CD8+ T cells, or bulk PBMC T cells (not recorded which). These receptors came from a woman aged 45-65 years in good health. Donor details come from another sample of the same person, matched by shared clones.

The genes are TRBV6-1 and TRBJ1-1; TCRdb indicates TRBD1, and absent DNA this call remains unverified. The germline gives CDR1 MNHNS, CDR2 SASEGT. The CDR3 spans 16 residues. CDR3 sequence: CASSPGTGLMNTEAFF.

The chain employs TRBV5-1 and TRBJ2-1. The CDR3 runs 16 residues. Germline lookup yields CDR1 SGHRS and CDR2 YFSETQ. CDR3 protein: CASSFISGGPDNEQFF.

The CDR3: CASSVTPGGNTEAFF. V and J are TRBV27 and TRBJ1-1; the TCRdb D gene call, TRBD1, has no DNA to confirm it. From germline, CDR1 is MNHEY and CDR2 SMNVEV (reference sequence). This CDR3 spans 15 amino acids.

This chain links TRBV7-2 with TRBJ2-3; TCRdb picks TRBD1, but there is no DNA to check that call. The CDR3 runs 15 residues. Per the germline V gene, CDR1 is SGHTA and CDR2 is FQGNSA. CDR3 region: CASSLTGQSPDTQYF.

The genes are TRBV5-5 and TRBJ2-2; TCRdb gives TRBD2 as the D gene, but with no DNA this cannot be confirmed. CDR1 and CDR2 (germline): SGHKS, YYEKEE (reference sequence). The length of the CDR3 is 15 residues. CDR3 in amino acids: CASRVTTSIAGELFF.

The V and J genes are TRBV10-3 and TRBJ1-4; TCRdb proposes TRBD1, but this gene call is untestable without DNA. CDR1 ENHRY and CDR2 SYGVKD come from the germline V gene. The length of the CDR3 is 15 residues. The CDR3 here is CAISSSGTDNEKLFF.

The genes are TRBV11-3 and TRBJ2-7; TCRdb lists TRBD1, though no DNA is available to test this call. The CDR3 covers 16 residues. The V gene's germline CDR1 is SGHNT and CDR2 YENEEA. The chain's CDR3 is CASSISGGIRSDEQYF.

V usage is TRBV7-9 and J usage is TRBJ2-7; TCRdb proposes TRBD1, but this gene call is untestable without DNA. This CDR3 comprises 13 residues. The germline CDR1 and CDR2 sequences are SEHNR and FQNEAQ (reference sequence). This CDR3 is CASRSVRSYEQYF.